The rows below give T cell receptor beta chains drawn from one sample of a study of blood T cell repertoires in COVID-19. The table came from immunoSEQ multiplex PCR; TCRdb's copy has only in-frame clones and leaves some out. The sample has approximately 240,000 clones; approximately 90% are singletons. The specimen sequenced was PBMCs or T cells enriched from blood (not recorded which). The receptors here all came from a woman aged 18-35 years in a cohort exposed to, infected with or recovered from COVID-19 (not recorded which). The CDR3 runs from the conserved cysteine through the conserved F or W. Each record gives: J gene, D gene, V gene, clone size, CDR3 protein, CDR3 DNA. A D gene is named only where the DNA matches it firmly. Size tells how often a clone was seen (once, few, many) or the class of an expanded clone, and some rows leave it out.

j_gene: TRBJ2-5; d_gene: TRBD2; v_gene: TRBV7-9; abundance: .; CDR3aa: CASSLGVGAGEQEIQYF; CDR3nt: TGTGCCAGCAGCTTAGGTGTCGGAGCGGGAGAGCAAGAGATCCAGTACTTC
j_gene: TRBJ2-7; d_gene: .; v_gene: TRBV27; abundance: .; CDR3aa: CASRDSSNYEQYF; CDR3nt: TGTGCCAGCAGGGATTCTAGCAACTACGAGCAGTACTTC
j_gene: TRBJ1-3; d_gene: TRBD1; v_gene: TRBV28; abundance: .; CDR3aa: CASSLGQTPNTIYF; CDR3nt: TGTGCCAGCAGTCTGGGACAGACGCCAAACACCATATATTTT
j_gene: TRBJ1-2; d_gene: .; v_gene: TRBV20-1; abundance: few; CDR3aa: CSASDGPDYGYTF; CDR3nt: TGCAGTGCTAGTGATGGGCCTGACTATGGCTACACCTTC
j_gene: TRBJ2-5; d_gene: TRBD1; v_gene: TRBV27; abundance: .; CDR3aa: CASSSGQGRGETQYF; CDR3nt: TGTGCCAGCAGTTCGGGACAGGGGCGAGGGGAGACCCAGTACTTC
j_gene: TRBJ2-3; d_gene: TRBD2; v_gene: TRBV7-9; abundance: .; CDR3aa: CASSYGLADTDTQYF; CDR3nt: TGTGCCAGCAGCTACGGACTAGCGGACACAGATACGCAGTATTTT
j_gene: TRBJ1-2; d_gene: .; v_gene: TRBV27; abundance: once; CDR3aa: CASGSGLGGYTF; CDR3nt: TGTGCCAGCGGATCAGGGTTGGGAGGCTACACCTTC
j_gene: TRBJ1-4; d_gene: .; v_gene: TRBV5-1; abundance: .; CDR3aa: CASSLGQTTNEKLFF; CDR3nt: TGCGCCAGCAGCTTGGGACAGACAACTAATGAAAAACTGTTTTTT
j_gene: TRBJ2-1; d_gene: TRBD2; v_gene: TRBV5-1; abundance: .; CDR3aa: CASSHGTSGQSSYNEQFF; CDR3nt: TGCGCCAGCAGCCATGGGACTAGCGGACAGAGCTCCTACAATGAGCAGTTCTTC
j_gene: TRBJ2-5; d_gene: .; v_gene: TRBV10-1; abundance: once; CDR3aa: CASSSQTAMETQYF; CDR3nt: TGCGCCAGCAGTTCACAGACAGCAATGGAGACCCAGTACTTC